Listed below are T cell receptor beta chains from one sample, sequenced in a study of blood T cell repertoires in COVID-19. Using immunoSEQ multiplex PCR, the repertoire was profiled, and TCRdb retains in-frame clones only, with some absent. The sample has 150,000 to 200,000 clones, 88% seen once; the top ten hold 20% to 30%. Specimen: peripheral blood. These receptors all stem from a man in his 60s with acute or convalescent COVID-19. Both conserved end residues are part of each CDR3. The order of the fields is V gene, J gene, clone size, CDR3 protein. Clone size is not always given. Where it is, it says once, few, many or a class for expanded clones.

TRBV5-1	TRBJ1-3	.	CASSPYTGTRGNTIYF
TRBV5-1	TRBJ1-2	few	CASAGQGEAGYTF
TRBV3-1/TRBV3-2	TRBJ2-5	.	CASSQVQAGGRETQYF
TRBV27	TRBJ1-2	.	CASRVPGQLYGYTF
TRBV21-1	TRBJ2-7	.	CASSKRFGTAKNPRSYEQYF
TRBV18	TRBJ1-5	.	CASSPGQGASQPQHF
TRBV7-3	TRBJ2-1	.	CASSLSSGERNEQFF
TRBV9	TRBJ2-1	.	CASSASGGLNEQFF
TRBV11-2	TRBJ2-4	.	CASSLDRQSVAKNIQYF
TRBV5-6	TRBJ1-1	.	CASSLTLGARNTEAFF
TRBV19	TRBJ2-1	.	CASRGGPSDNEQFF
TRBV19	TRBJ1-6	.	CASSWTSEGDSPLHF
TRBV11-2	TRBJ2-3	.	CASSLGSGPTDTQYF
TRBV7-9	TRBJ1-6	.	CASRGQGDLNSPLHF